These 19 T cell receptor beta chains came from one sample sequenced in a study of T and B cells in COVID-19 patients. BIOMED2 TRB-A/B primer pools were used in multiplex TRB PCR. One entry per CDR3 protein results from TCRdb running MiXCR on the multiplex PCR reads. The sample shows around 9,000 distinct CDR3 sequences, 31% of them seen only once. Blood genomic DNA input for TRB amplification was about 240-550 ng. The sequencing sample was made of blood. The receptors stem from a human donor who had recovered from COVID-19.

This clonotype showed up just a few times. The CDR3 here is CASSYSRGGSYNSPLHF. DNA for the CDR3: TGTGCCAGCAGTTACTCGAGAGGAGGATCCTATAATTCACCCCTCCACTTT. The rearrangement joins TRBV6-2 or TRBV6-3 to TRBJ1-6, with D hard to call. This CDR3 contains 17 residues. In germline, CDR1 is MNHEY, CDR2 SVGEGT. V was pared by 0 bases and J by 1 base, with 10 bases between.

J is TRBJ1-1 and V is TRBV6-5; D call uncertain. V was shortened by 6 bases and J by 8 bases, with 25 bases between the two germline ends. The CDR3 is 16 residues long. Germline lookup yields CDR1 MNHEY and CDR2 SVGAGI. The CDR3: CASSRIVDTYKAEAFF. The CDR3 DNA is TGTGCCAGCAGCCGAATCGTCGATACTTACAAGGCGGAAGCTTTCTTT.

By its share, this clonotype is medium-sized. This chain links TRBV27 with TRBJ2-7; no reliable D call. This CDR3 is 12 amino acids long. Germline CDR1 and CDR2: MNHEY and SMNVEV (reference sequence). V was shortened by 2 bases and J by 6 bases, with 8 bases between the two germline ends. The CDR3 region is CASSLTAREQYF. The CDR3 DNA follows: TGTGCCAGCAGTTTAACCGCGCGCGAGCAGTACTTC.

The CDR3: CASSSRGGTITYEQYF. CDR3 DNA sequence: TGTGCCAGCTCCTCCAGGGGCGGGACAATTACCTACGAGCAGTACTTC. The gene calls are TRBV6-5 and TRBJ2-7, with D perhaps being TRBD1 or TRBD2 (6 bases each). The germline CDR1 and CDR2 sequences are MNHEY and SVGAGI. This CDR3 comprises 16 residues. V lost 8 bases, J lost 2 bases, and 22 bases lay in between.

A remark on this clonotype: A clone one base away is much larger, so this may be a read error. The rearrangement links TRBV19 to TRBJ2-7; unclear D gene. CDR1 is LNHDA and CDR2 is SQIVND in the germline V gene (reference sequence). The V end was cut by 5 bases, the J end by 1 base, with 15 bases between. The CDR3 consists of 15 residues. DNA of the CDR3: TGTGCCAGTAGTCCTGGTGGAAGTGGATCCTACGAGCAGTACTTC. Translation gives CASSPGGSGSYEQYF.

The DNA for the CDR3 is TGTGCCAGCAGCCCGACTAGTTGGTCCGGGGAGCTGTTTTTT. Protein product: CASSPTSWSGELFF. V gene TRBV6-2 or TRBV6-3 combines with J gene TRBJ2-2; maybe TRBD2 (6 bases). CDR1 is MNHEY, CDR2 SVGEGT, per germline. V lost 6 bases, J lost 6 bases, and 14 bases lay in between. CDR3 length equals 14 residues.

This clonotype is categorized as medium-sized. The V and J genes are TRBV6-2 or TRBV6-3 and TRBJ1-6; 10 positions match TRBD1. CDR1 and CDR2 from the germline V gene are MNHEY and SVGEGT. The CDR3 contains 16 residues. Trimming cost V 0 bases and J 10 bases; bases outside gene matches: 6. In DNA form, the CDR3 reads TGTGCCAGCAGTTACTCGATGGACAGGGGGGGCTCACCCCTCCACTTT. Its protein is CASSYSMDRGGSPLHF.

Remarks on this clonotype: A single base separates this from a much larger clone, so it may be a read error. This chain joins TRBV5-4 and TRBJ2-2, with TRBD2 as a possible D gene (5 bases). The CDR3 sequence is 16 residues long. Germline V gives CDR1 SGHNT, CDR2 YYREEE (reference sequence). CDR3 amino acids: CASSSERVSNTGKLFF. The DNA of the CDR3 is TGTGCCAGCAGCTCAGAGAGGGTTTCGAACACCGGGAAGCTGTTTTTT.

In this sample, this clonotype turned up a few times. The conserved closing phenylalanine or tryptophan is absent in this CDR3, likely reflecting a read error. No DNA is shown, since the ends of the CDR3 on it are uncertain; the CDR3 is the one TCRdb lists. The CDR3 spells CASSLGLAG. The rearrangement links TRBV27 to TRBJ2-5; the table's TRBD2 call for D was not verified on the DNA. The CDR3 totals 9 residues, both ends included. The germline V gene has CDR1 MNHEY and CDR2 SMNVEV (reference sequence).

This clonotype came up a few times. The gene calls are TRBV12-3 or TRBV12-4 and TRBJ1-1; 10 nucleotides align to TRBD1. The CDR3 runs to 15 residues. Trimming removed 7 bases from V and 4 bases from J; junction bases left unmatched: 9. In nucleotides, the CDR3 is TGTGCCAGCAACCCGGACAGGGGGTCGAGCACTGAAGCTTTCTTT. Its protein is CASNPDRGSSTEAFF.

This clonotype occurred a few times. The chain combines TRBV12-3 or TRBV12-4 with TRBJ1-2; D remains unclear. With 6 bases removed from V and 0 bases from J, the gap between germline ends came to 8 bases. This CDR3 has 13 amino acids. CDR3 in DNA: TGTGCCAGCAGATCAGCAGCTAACTATGGCTACACCTTC. Translating gives CASRSAANYGYTF.

This clonotype was observed a handful of times. The chain combines TRBV12-3 or TRBV12-4 with TRBJ1-3; D gene uncertain. The CDR3 spans 18 residues. V was cut by 1 base and J by 0 bases, with 16 bases left in between. Here the CDR3 reads CASSLDQFDIHSGNTIYF. The CDR3 DNA reads as TGTGCCAGCAGTTTAGACCAATTCGACATTCACTCTGGAAACACCATATATTTT.

This chain joins TRBV7-6 and TRBJ2-1, with D unresolved. Between the trimmed V and J ends, which lost 2 bases and 0 bases, there was a span of 17 bases. From germline, CDR1 is SGHVS and CDR2 FNYEAQ. This CDR3 has 18 residues. The chain's CDR3 is CASSLLPRIISSYNEQFF. The CDR3 DNA sequence: TGTGCCAGCAGCTTACTGCCCAGGATCATCAGCTCCTACAATGAGCAGTTCTTC.

The gene calls are TRBV4-2 and TRBJ1-1; 7 bases are a match to TRBD1. This CDR3 comprises 15 residues. Germline CDR1 LGHNA, CDR2 YNFKEQ. Unmatched junction bases numbered 5, after V lost 4 bases and J lost 0 bases. The CDR3 region has the DNA TGTGCCAGCAGCCCTGGGACAGCGGTGAACACTGAAGCTTTCTTT. This translates into CASSPGTAVNTEAFF.

This chain links TRBV21-1 with TRBJ2-3; no DNA check was done on the table's D call, TRBD1. TRBV21-1 is an annotated pseudogene. The CDR3 spans 14 residues. The CDR3: CASSLGQGLDTQYF. The CDR3 bases are TGTGCCAGCAGCTTAGGGCAGGGATTAGATACGCAGTATTTT.

The rearrangement joins TRBV19 to TRBJ2-1, with D possibly being TRBD1 or TRBD2 (5 bases each). The germline gives CDR1 LNHDA, CDR2 SQIVND (reference sequence). CDR3 length: 16 amino acids. Trimming stripped 3 bases from V and 7 bases from J, with 19 bases between. The CDR3 DNA sequence: TGTGCCAGTAGTATGGCCCAATACATGGGGGATAATGAGCAGTTCTTC. Its protein product is CASSMAQYMGDNEQFF.

The gene calls are TRBV29-1 and TRBJ2-5, with a possible D match to TRBD1 (7 bases). Trimming took 7 bases from V and 5 from J, leaving 17 bases between them. CDR3 length equals 13 residues. Germline lookup yields CDR1 SQVTM and CDR2 ANQGSEA. The chain's CDR3 is CSADGGTAETQYF. The CDR3 nucleotides are TGCAGCGCTGATGGAGGGACAGCGGAGACCCAGTACTTC.

In this sample, this clonotype turned up once. The chain recombines TRBV20-1 with TRBJ2-2, with 9 positions matching TRBD2. The CDR3 sequence is 15 residues long. Germline V gene data show CDR1 as DFQATT and CDR2 as SNEGSKA (reference sequence). V gave up 3 bases and J gave up 0 bases; unmatched junction bases: 2. The CDR3 coding sequence is TGCAGTGCTAGGACTAGCGGAACGAACACCGGGGAGCTGTTTTTT. Translation gives CSARTSGTNTGELFF.

This clonotype is medium-sized within its sample. The CDR3 region has the DNA TGTGCCAGCAGCTTAGAGGGGGGGAACCCCTACGAGCAGTACTTC. The encoded protein is CASSLEGGNPYEQYF. The chain employs TRBV13 and TRBJ2-7; possible D gene TRBD2, 7 bases. This CDR3 contains 15 residues. Germline V gives CDR1 PRHDT, CDR2 FYEKMQ (reference sequence). V dropped 1 base and J dropped 2 bases, with 12 bases sitting between them.